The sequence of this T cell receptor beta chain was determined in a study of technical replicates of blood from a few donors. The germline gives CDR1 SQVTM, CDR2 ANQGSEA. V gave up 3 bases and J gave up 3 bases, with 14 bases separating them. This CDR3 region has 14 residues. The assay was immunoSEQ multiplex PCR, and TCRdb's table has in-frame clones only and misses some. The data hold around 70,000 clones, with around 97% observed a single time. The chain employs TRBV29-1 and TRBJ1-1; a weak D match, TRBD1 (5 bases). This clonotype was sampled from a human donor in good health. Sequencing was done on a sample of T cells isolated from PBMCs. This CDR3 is CSVDPQGADTEAFF. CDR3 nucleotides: TGCAGCGTTGACCCCCAAGGGGCGGACACTGAAGCTTTCTTT.